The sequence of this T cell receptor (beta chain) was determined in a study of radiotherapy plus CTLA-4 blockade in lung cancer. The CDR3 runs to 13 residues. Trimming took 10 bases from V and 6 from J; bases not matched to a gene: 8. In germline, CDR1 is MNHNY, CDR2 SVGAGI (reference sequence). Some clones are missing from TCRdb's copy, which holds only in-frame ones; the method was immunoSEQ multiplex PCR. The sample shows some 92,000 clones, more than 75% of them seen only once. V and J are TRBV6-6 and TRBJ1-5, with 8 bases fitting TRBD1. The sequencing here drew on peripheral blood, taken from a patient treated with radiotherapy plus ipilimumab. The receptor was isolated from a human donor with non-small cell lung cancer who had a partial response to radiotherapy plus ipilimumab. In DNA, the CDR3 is TGTGCCATAAATCAGGGGGCCGGTCAGCCCCAGCATTTT. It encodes CAINQGAGQPQHF.